The 24 T cell receptor beta chains presented below share a single source sample, sequenced in a study of blood T cell repertoires in COVID-19. Generated by immunoSEQ multiplex PCR, the TCRdb table keeps only in-frame clones and is missing some. There are under 200,000 clones in the sample; around 82% occur only once, and less than 4.5% lies in the top ten. Sequenced sample: PBMCs or T cells enriched from blood (not recorded which). The receptors were sampled from a woman between 50 and 59 years old in a cohort exposed to, infected with or recovered from COVID-19 (not recorded which).

The V and J genes are TRBV3-1 (or the pseudogene TRBV3-2) and TRBJ2-1; the D gene is possibly TRBD2 (7 bases). The germline CDR1 and CDR2 sequences are LGHDT and YNNKEL (reference sequence). This CDR3 spans 16 amino acids. Trimming removed 0 bases at V and 6 bases at J, with 15 bases between. DNA of the CDR3: TGTGCCAGCAGCCAAGATGGGCGGGGGCTCCGCAATGAGCAGTTCTTC. It translates to CASSQDGRGLRNEQFF.

This chain joins TRBV7-2 and TRBJ2-1, with D maybe TRBD1 (7 bases). The germline gives CDR1 SGHTA, CDR2 FQGNSA. The CDR3 contains 14 residues. Trimming took 1 base from V and 8 from J, leaving 12 bases between them. CDR3 DNA: TGTGCCAGCAGCTTAGTAGGAGGGGGCTATGAGCAGTTCTTC. It is translated as CASSLVGGGYEQFF.

The CDR3 nucleotides read TGTGCCACCCACACTGGAGATAATTCACCCCTCCACTTT. Its protein product is CATHTGDNSPLHF. V gene TRBV10-3 combines with J gene TRBJ1-6; D gene uncertain. V lost 10 bases to trimming and J lost 5 bases, with 12 bases between them. Germline lookup yields CDR1 ENHRY and CDR2 SYGVKD. The CDR3 has 13 residues.

The chain couples TRBV3-1 (or the pseudogene TRBV3-2) to TRBJ2-7, with TRBD1 matching 8 bases. The CDR3 has 15 amino acids. V lost 0 bases to trimming and J lost 5 bases; unmatched junction nucleotides: 6. Per germline, CDR1 LGHDT and CDR2 YNNKEL (reference sequence). CDR3 in amino acids: CASSQESRGHNEQYF. The CDR3 coding sequence is TGTGCCAGCAGCCAAGAATCCAGGGGGCACAACGAGCAGTACTTC.

V usage is TRBV27 and J usage is TRBJ1-2; 7 bases are shared with TRBD1. The CDR3 has 15 residues. V lost 3 bases to trimming and J lost 1 base; unmatched junction nucleotides: 5. CDR1 is MNHEY and CDR2 is SMNVEV in the germline V gene (reference sequence). In DNA, the CDR3 is TGTGCCAGCAGTTTCCAGGGACAGCGTAACTATGGCTACACCTTC. Translated: CASSFQGQRNYGYTF.

This chain joins TRBV7-3 and TRBJ2-5, with 13 positions matching TRBD2. The junction had 4 bases not matched to a gene; V was cut back by 1 base and J by 5 bases. CDR3 size: 16 residues. The germline V gene encodes CDR1 SGHTA and CDR2 FQGTGA. The CDR3 coding sequence is TGTGCCAGCAGCTTAAGGACTAGCGGGGGCGGGGAGACCCAGTACTTC. This encodes CASSLRTSGGGETQYF.

This clone was picked up one time. The rearrangement links TRBV2 to TRBJ1-6; TRBD1 agrees at 9 bases. The CDR3 loop spans 11 amino acids. Trimming at V came to 5 bases and at J to 17 bases, leaving 4 bases not matched to a gene. Germline loops: CDR1 SNHLY, CDR2 FYNNEI. The CDR3 coding sequence is TGTGCCAGCAGTCCCGGGACAGGGTTCCACTTT. Its translation is CASSPGTGFHF.

The chain has TRBV24-1 and TRBJ2-7, with TRBD1 matching 11 bases. Trimming at V came to 4 bases and at J to 1 base, leaving 2 bases not matched to a gene. CDR1 and CDR2 from the germline V gene are KGHDR and SFDVKD. The CDR3 spans 15 residues. The CDR3 reads CATSEGQGVSYEQYF. In DNA form, the CDR3 reads TGTGCCACCAGTGAGGGACAGGGGGTATCCTACGAGCAGTACTTC.

The chain is built from TRBV4-1 and TRBJ1-2, with a weak D call TRBD1 (6 bases). Germline CDR1 reads MGHRA; CDR2 reads YSYEKL. The CDR3 length is 14 residues. Trimming removed 8 bases from V and 2 bases from J, with 15 bases in between. As DNA, the CDR3 is TGCGCCAGCGGGGAAACAGGGACCAACTATGGCTACACCTTC. This encodes CASGETGTNYGYTF.

This clone came up many times. The gene calls are TRBV5-1 and TRBJ2-1; D is unresolved. Trimming pared 0 bases from V and 4 bases from J, leaving 20 bases between. The CDR3 has 18 residues. CDR1 and CDR2 (germline): SGHRS, YFSETQ. The CDR3 DNA is TGCGCCAGCAGCTTGGATGCGGAGACTCCTACTACGTACAATGAGCAGTTCTTC. Its translation is CASSLDAETPTTYNEQFF.

This rearrangement joins TRBV19 to TRBJ2-7, with D possibly matching TRBD1 (6 bases). V shed 6 bases and J shed 2 bases, with 14 bases lying between them. Germline V gene lookup returns CDR1 LNHDA and CDR2 SQIVND (reference sequence). The CDR3 is 14 amino acids. Written as DNA, the CDR3 is TGTGCCAGTAGCCTCGGACAGTCCGCCTACGAGCAGTACTTC. Protein product: CASSLGQSAYEQYF.

V and J are TRBV27 and TRBJ2-6; D is ambiguous. Germline loops: CDR1 MNHEY, CDR2 SMNVEV (reference sequence). With 1 base removed from V and 4 bases from J, the gap between germline ends came to 8 bases. The CDR3 length is 15 residues. CDR3 amino acids: CASSLWPPGANVLTF. Here the CDR3 DNA reads TGTGCCAGCAGTTTATGGCCCCCAGGGGCCAACGTCCTGACTTTC. The whole variable domain, filled in from reference TRBV27 and TRBJ2-6, reads EAQVTQNPRYLITVTGKKLTVTCSQNMNHEYMSWYRQDPGLGLRQIYYSMNVEVTDKGDVPEGYKVSRKEKRNFPLILESPSPNQTSLYFCASSLWPPGANVLTFGAGSRLTVL.

The chain recombines TRBV7-2 with TRBJ2-1; 7 nucleotides match TRBD2. Germline V gene sequence: CDR1 SGHTA, CDR2 FQGNSA. This CDR3 comprises 15 residues. The V segment lost 1 base and the J segment 4 bases; nucleotides outside the gene matches: 4. The CDR3 sequence is CASSLGLAEYNEQFF. The CDR3 nucleotides are TGTGCCAGCAGCTTAGGACTAGCTGAGTACAATGAGCAGTTCTTC.

The V gene is TRBV7-3, the J gene TRBJ1-3; the match to TRBD1 covers 8 bases. V trimming: 5 bases; J trimming: 0 bases; junction bases outside the gene matches: 6. The CDR3 is made up of 16 amino acids. Per germline, CDR1 SGHTA and CDR2 FQGTGA. The CDR3 protein is CASSPTGGFSGNTIYF. DNA of the CDR3: TGTGCCAGCAGCCCCACAGGGGGATTCTCTGGAAACACCATATATTTT.

The CDR3: CASSWGLADNEQFF. CDR3 DNA sequence: TGTGCCAGCAGCTGGGGACTAGCGGACAATGAGCAGTTCTTC. The rearrangement uses TRBV7-9 and TRBJ2-1; 11 bases align to TRBD2. The ends lost 4 bases at V and 5 bases at J; junction bases unmatched: 1. Germline V CDR1 and CDR2: SEHNR, FQNEAQ (reference sequence). CDR3 length equals 14 residues.

V usage is TRBV2 and J usage is TRBJ2-2; 8 positions agree with TRBD1. There are 15 residues in the CDR3. V gave up 8 bases and J gave up 1 base; unmatched junction bases: 6. In germline, CDR1 is SNHLY, CDR2 FYNNEI. The CDR3 protein is CASRGQGKNTGELFF. CDR3 nucleotide sequence: TGTGCCAGCCGAGGACAGGGAAAGAACACCGGGGAGCTGTTTTTT.

This chain links TRBV2 with TRBJ2-3; D not certain. Germline loops: CDR1 SNHLY, CDR2 FYNNEI. With 0 bases removed from V and 3 bases from J, the gap between germline ends came to 7 bases. This CDR3 is built from 14 residues. CDR3 region: CASSEAVSTDTQYF. CDR3 in DNA: TGTGCCAGCAGTGAAGCTGTGAGTACAGATACGCAGTATTTT.

This clone showed up just a few times. The rearrangement joins TRBV28 to TRBJ2-3, with 7 bases lining up with TRBD1. V dropped 7 bases and J dropped 1; count of bases not matched to a gene: 5. The CDR3 length is 14 residues. Germline assignment: CDR1 MDHEN and CDR2 SYDVKM. Here the CDR3 DNA reads TGTGCCAGCACAGGGGGATTGGGCACAGATACGCAGTATTTT. Encoded protein: CASTGGLGTDTQYF. Filled out from reference TRBV28 and TRBJ2-3, the complete variable domain reads DVKVTQSSRYLVKRTGEKVFLECVQDMDHENMFWYRQDPGLGLRLIYFSYDVKMKEKGDIPEGYSVSREKKERFSLILESASTNQTSMYLCASTGGLGTDTQYFGPGTRLTVL.

This clone was detected once. The V call is TRBV5-6, the J call TRBJ2-1; 13 bases are a match to TRBD2. V trimming: 4 bases; J trimming: 10 bases; junction bases outside the gene matches: 11. This CDR3 region has 16 residues. Looked up from germline, CDR1 is SGHDT and CDR2 is YYEEEE. Here the CDR3 DNA reads TGTGCCAGCAGCACAGGGGGGGGGACTAGCGGGATAGAGCAGTTCTTC. The encoded protein is CASSTGGGTSGIEQFF.

The chain couples TRBV5-4 to TRBJ2-3, with D possibly TRBD2 on 5 matching bases. The ends were cut back, 2 bases at V and 6 bases at J, with 13 bases in the middle. CDR1 and CDR2 (germline): SGHNT, YYREEE (reference sequence). This CDR3 contains 14 residues. The CDR3 here is CASSLWAGVDTQYF. The DNA for the CDR3 is TGTGCCAGCAGCTTATGGGCGGGTGTGGATACGCAGTATTTT.

The rearrangement links TRBV29-1 to TRBJ2-6; 9 bases map to TRBD2. There are 18 residues in the CDR3. V lost 5 bases to trimming and J lost 4 bases; unmatched junction nucleotides: 15. Germline V gene sequence: CDR1 SQVTM, CDR2 ANQGSEA. The CDR3 coding sequence is TGCAGCGTTCAGACTAGCGGATCTTTTTTATCCGGGGCCAACGTCCTGACTTTC. This translates into CSVQTSGSFLSGANVLTF.

This clone was detected a few times. This chain connects TRBV25-1 to TRBJ2-7; tentatively, D is TRBD1 (5 bases). CDR3 length equals 11 residues. The V and J ends lost 5 bases and 3 bases respectively, with 5 bases between them. Germline-derived CDR1 and CDR2 are MGHDK and SYGVNS. CDR3 DNA: TGTGCCAGCAGTAGGGGCTACGAGCAGTACTTC. Translation gives CASSRGYEQYF.

This clone has more than one count but fewer than ten. Other nucleotide sequences in the sample specify the same CDR3. V gene TRBV7-9 combines with J gene TRBJ1-3, with D tentatively TRBD1 (5 bases). V gave up 0 bases and J gave up 4 bases, with 7 bases separating them. Germline V gene sequence: CDR1 SEHNR, CDR2 FQNEAQ (reference sequence). This CDR3 region has 14 residues. The CDR3 spells CASSLAGAGNTIYF. For the CDR3, the DNA is TGTGCCAGCAGCTTAGCAGGGGCGGGAAACACCATATATTTT. The entire variable domain, with the rest obtained from reference TRBV7-9 and TRBJ1-3, is as follows: DTGVSQNPRHKITKRGQNVTFRCDPISEHNRLYWYRQTLGQGPEFLTYFQNEAQLEKSRLLSDRFSAERPKGSFSTLEIQRTEQGDSAMYLCASSLAGAGNTIYFGEGSWLTVV.

V is TRBV11-3 and J is TRBJ2-2; D may be TRBD1 (5 bases). Germline CDR1 is SGHNT and CDR2 is YENEEA. The CDR3 consists of 15 residues. Deletions cut 3 bases from V and 5 bases from J, with 13 bases between. CDR3 residues: CASSLSLPGTGELFF. CDR3 bases: TGTGCCAGCAGCTTGAGCTTACCAGGGACCGGGGAGCTGTTTTTT.